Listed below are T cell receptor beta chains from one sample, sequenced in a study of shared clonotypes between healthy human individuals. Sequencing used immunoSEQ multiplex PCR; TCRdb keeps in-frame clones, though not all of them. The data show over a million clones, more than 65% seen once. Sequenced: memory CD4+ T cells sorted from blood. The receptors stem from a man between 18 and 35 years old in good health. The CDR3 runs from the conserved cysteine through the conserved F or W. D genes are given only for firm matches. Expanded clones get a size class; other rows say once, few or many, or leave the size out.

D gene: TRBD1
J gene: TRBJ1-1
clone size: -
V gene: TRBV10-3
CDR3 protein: CAISPGQGTEAFF
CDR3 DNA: TGTGCCATCAGTCCGGGACAGGGCACTGAAGCTTTCTTT

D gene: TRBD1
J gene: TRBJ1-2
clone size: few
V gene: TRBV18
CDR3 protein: CASSPNGQDGYTF
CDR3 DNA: TGTGCCAGCTCACCGAACGGACAGGATGGCTACACCTTC

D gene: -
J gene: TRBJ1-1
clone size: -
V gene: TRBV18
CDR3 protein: CASSPSRGNTEAFF
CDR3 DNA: TGTGCCAGCTCACCCTCCAGGGGGAACACTGAAGCTTTCTTT

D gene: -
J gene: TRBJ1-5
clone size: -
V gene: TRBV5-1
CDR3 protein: CASSLEGRGSNQPQHF
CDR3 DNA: TGCGCCAGCAGCTTGGAAGGGAGGGGTAGCAATCAGCCCCAGCATTTT

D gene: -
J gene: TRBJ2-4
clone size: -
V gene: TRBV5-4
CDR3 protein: CASSLDRNIQYF
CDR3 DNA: TGTGCCAGCAGCTTAGACAGAAACATTCAGTACTTC

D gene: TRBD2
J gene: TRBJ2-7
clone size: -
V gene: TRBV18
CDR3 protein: CASSPLTSGGYEQYF
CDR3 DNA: TGTGCCAGCTCACCTCTGACTAGCGGGGGCTACGAGCAGTACTTC

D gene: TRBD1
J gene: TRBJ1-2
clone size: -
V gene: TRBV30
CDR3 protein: CATRGQVVGYTF
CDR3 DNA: TGTGCCACCAGGGGGCAGGTCGTCGGCTACACCTTC

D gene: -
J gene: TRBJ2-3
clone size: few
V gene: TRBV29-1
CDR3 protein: CSVEARQAGDTQYF
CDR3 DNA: TGCAGCGTTGAGGCCCGGCAGGCGGGGGATACGCAGTATTTT

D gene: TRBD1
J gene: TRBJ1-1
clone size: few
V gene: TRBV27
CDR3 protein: CASSLGQGIMNTEAFF
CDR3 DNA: TGTGCCAGCAGTTTAGGACAGGGAATCATGAACACTGAAGCTTTCTTT

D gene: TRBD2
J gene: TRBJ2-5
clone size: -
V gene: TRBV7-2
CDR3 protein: CASSLAPSSGRRGETQYF
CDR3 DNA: TGTGCCAGCAGCTTAGCGCCATCTAGCGGGAGGCGGGGAGAGACCCAGTACTTC

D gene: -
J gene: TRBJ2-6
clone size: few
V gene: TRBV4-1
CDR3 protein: CASSQAVSISGANVLTF
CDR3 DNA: TGCGCCAGCAGCCAAGCTGTTTCTATCTCTGGGGCCAACGTCCTGACTTTC

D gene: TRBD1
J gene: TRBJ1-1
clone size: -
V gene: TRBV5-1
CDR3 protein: CASSIGQGMNTEAFF
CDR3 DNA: TGCGCCAGCAGCATAGGACAGGGGATGAACACTGAAGCTTTCTTT

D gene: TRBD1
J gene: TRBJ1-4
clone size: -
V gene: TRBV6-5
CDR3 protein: CASSYSSGTGNEKLFF
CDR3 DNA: TGTGCCAGCAGTTACTCGAGCGGGACAGGGAACGAAAAACTGTTTTTT

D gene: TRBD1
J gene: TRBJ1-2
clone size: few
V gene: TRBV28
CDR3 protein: CASSLPGQGGLISGYTF
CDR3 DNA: TGTGCCAGCAGCCTTCCGGGACAGGGAGGTCTCATTAGTGGCTACACCTTC

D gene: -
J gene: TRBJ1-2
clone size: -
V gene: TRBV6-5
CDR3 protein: CASSYYGYGYTF
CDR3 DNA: TGTGCCAGCAGTTACTATGGCTATGGCTACACCTTC

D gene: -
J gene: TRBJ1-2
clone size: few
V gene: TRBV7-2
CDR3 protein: CASSPDGTRYGYTF
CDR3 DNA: TGTGCCAGCAGCCCTGACGGGACACGCTATGGCTACACCTTC

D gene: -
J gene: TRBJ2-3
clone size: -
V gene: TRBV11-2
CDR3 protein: CASSSSVGGFDTQYF
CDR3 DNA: TGTGCCAGCAGCTCGTCGGTGGGGGGCTTCGATACGCAGTATTTT

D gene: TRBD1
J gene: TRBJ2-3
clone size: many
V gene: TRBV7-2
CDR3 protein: CASSRRMDTGGTDTQYF
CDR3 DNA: TGTGCCAGCAGCCGGCGGATGGACACAGGGGGAACAGATACGCAGTATTTT

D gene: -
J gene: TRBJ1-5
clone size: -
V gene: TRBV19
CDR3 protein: CASSITAGGNQPQHF
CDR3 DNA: TGTGCCAGTAGTATAACGGCAGGAGGCAATCAGCCCCAGCATTTT

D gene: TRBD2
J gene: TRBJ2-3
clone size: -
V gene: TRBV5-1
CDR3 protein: CASSRTSSSTDTQYF
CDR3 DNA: TGCGCCAGCAGCAGGACTAGTTCATCCACAGATACGCAGTATTTT

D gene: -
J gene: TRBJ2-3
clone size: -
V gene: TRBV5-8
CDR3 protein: CASSSLRGTDTQYF
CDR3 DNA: TGTGCCAGCAGTTCCCTCCGAGGTACAGATACGCAGTATTTT

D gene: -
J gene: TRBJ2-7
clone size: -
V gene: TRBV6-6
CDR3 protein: CASTNLREQYF
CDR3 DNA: TGTGCCAGCACCAACCTTCGAGAGCAGTACTTC

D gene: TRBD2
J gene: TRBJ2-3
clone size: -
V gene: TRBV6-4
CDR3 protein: CASSDGSGGPDTQYF
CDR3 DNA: TGTGCCAGCAGTGACGGGAGCGGGGGCCCAGATACGCAGTATTTT

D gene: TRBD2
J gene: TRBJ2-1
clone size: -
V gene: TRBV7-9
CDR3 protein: CASSRTSGSLAFNEQFF
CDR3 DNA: TGTGCCAGCAGCCGGACTAGCGGGAGTCTCGCCTTTAATGAGCAGTTCTTC

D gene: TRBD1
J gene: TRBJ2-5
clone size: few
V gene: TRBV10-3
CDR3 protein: CAISEPTRGQPYQETQYF
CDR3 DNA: TGTGCCATCAGTGAGCCAACCCGGGGACAGCCGTACCAAGAGACCCAGTACTTC

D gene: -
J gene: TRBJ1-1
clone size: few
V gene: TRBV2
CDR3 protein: CASSDNRVGAFF
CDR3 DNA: TGTGCCAGCAGTGATAACAGGGTAGGAGCTTTCTTT

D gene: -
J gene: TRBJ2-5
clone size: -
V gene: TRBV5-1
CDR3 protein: CASSLPGSATLGETQYF
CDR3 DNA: TGCGCCAGCAGCCTCCCGGGTAGCGCTACACTGGGGGAGACCCAGTACTTC

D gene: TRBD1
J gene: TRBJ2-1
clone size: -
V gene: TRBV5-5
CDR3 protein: CASSNPGQTYNEQFF
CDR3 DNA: TGTGCCAGCAGCAACCCGGGACAGACCTACAATGAGCAGTTCTTC

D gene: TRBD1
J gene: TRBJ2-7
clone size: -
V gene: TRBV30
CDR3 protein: CAWTGTGRSGEQYF
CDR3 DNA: TGTGCCTGGACTGGGACAGGGCGATCGGGCGAGCAGTACTTC

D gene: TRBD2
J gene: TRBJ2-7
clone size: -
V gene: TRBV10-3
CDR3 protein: CAISVGSGGGREQYF
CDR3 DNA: TGTGCCATCAGTGTCGGATCGGGAGGTGGTCGGGAGCAGTACTTC

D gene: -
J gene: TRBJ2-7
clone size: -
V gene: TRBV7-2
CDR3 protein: CASSSQALYEQYF
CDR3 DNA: TGTGCCAGCAGCTCGCAAGCCCTCTACGAGCAGTACTTC

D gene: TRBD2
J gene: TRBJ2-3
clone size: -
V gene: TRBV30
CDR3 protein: CAWSSGLAVTDTQYF
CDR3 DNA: TGTGCCTGGAGTTCGGGACTAGCGGTCACAGATACGCAGTATTTT

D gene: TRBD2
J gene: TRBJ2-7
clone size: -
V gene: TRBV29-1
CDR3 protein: CSVQTSARDEQYF
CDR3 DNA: TGCAGCGTCCAGACTAGCGCTAGAGACGAGCAGTACTTC

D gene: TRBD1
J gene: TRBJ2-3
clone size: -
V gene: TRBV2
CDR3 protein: CASSDRQGSSDTQYF
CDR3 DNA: TGTGCCAGCAGTGACAGACAGGGCAGTTCAGATACGCAGTATTTT

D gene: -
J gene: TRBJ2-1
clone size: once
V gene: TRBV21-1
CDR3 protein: CASSNAASYNEQFF
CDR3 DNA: TGTGCCAGCAGCAACGCGGCTTCCTACAATGAGCAGTTCTTC

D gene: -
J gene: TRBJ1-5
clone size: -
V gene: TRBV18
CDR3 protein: CASSPNSHSNQPQHF
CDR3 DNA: TGTGCCAGCTCACCAAACAGCCATAGCAATCAGCCCCAGCATTTT

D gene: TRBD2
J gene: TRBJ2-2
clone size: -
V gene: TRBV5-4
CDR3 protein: CASSLTSGGAGELFF
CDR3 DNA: TGTGCCAGCAGCTTGACTAGCGGGGGGGCCGGGGAGCTGTTTTTT

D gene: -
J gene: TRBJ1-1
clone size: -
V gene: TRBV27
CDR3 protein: CASSLSRNLETEAFF
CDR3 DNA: TGTGCCAGCAGTTTATCGAGGAATTTAGAAACTGAAGCTTTCTTT

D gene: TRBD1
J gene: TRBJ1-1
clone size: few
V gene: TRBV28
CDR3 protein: CASSLSGGSGNTEAFF
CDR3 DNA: TGTGCCAGCAGTTTATCAGGGGGCTCAGGGAACACTGAAGCTTTCTTT

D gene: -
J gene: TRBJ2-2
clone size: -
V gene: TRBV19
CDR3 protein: CASSQLRTAVNTGELFF
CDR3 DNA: TGTGCCAGTAGTCAACTCAGGACAGCCGTGAACACCGGGGAGCTGTTTTTT

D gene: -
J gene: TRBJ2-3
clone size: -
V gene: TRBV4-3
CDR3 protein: CVSSLGDKFTDTQYF
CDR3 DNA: TGCGTCAGCAGCCTCGGGGACAAGTTCACAGATACGCAGTATTTT

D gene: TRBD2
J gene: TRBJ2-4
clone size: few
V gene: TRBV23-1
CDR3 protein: CASSQQGLAGAKNIQYF
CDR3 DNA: TGCGCCAGCAGTCAACAGGGACTAGCGGGCGCCAAAAACATTCAGTACTTC

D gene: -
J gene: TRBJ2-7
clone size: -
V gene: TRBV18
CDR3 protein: CASSPKAGEVYEQYF
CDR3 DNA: TGTGCCAGCTCCCCGAAGGCAGGGGAGGTCTACGAGCAGTACTTC

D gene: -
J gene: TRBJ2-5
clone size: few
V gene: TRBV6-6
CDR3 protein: CASSYGETQYF
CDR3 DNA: TGTGCCAGCAGTTACGGGGAGACCCAGTACTTC